Listed here are 21 T cell receptor beta chains from one sample, sequenced in a study of T cells in Graves' hyperthyroidism and ophthalmopathy. TCR beta CDR3 regions were amplified from RNA. Primed by the HTBI set, a first-round RT-PCR was run on the TCR CDR3. MiXCR was run by TCRdb on the multiplex PCR reads, yielding one entry per CDR3 protein. Of about 150,000 distinct CDR3 sequences in the sample, approximately 24% were seen once. What was sequenced was blood. The receptors here all came from a woman aged 50 to 60 with Graves' hyperthyroidism that later progressed to Graves' ophthalmopathy.

This clonotype was observed many times. The junction departs from germline at one end; a sequencing error may be responsible. The rearrangement uses TRBV7-7 and TRBJ2-3, with 7 bases that match TRBD1. The CDR3 runs 14 residues. Per the germline V gene, CDR1 is SSHAT and CDR2 is FNYEAQ (reference sequence). The CDR3 loop reads CASSPTGGTDTQYF. The DNA for the CDR3 is TGTGCTAGCAGCCCTACAGGGGGCACAGATACGCAGTATTTT. The variable domain in full, completed from reference TRBV7-7 and TRBJ2-3, reads GAGVSQSPRYKVTKRGQDVTLRCDPISSHATLYWYQQALGQGPEFLTYFNYEAQPDKSGLPSDRFSAERPEGSISTLTIQRTEQRDSAMYRCASSPTGGTDTQYFGPGTRLTVL.

V usage is TRBV6-1 and J usage is TRBJ2-2; D remains ambiguous. Germline V lookup: CDR1 MNHNS, CDR2 SASEGT. Trimming left V 5 bases short and J 0 bases short, with 10 bases between. The CDR3 totals 15 residues. The CDR3 DNA follows: TGTGCCAGCAGTTGGCAGACAACGAACACCGGGGAGCTGTTTTTT. It encodes CASSWQTTNTGELFF.

Ten or more counts support this clonotype. J is TRBJ1-2 and V is TRBV6-1; no firm D call. V lost 1 base, J lost 3 bases, and 6 bases lay in between. Germline lookup yields CDR1 MNHNS and CDR2 SASEGT. The CDR3 has 13 residues. The DNA for the CDR3 is TGTGCCAGCAGTGAAGTTAATCACTATGGCTACACCTTC. Encoded protein: CASSEVNHYGYTF.

The V call is TRBV28, the J call TRBJ1-3; D unresolved. CDR3 length: 16 amino acids. Germline lookup yields CDR1 MDHEN and CDR2 SYDVKM. V was cut by 5 bases and J by 0 bases, with 14 bases left in between. CDR3 nucleotide sequence: TGTGCCAGCAGTCTGCTTGGGGAGAGCTCTGGAAACACCATATATTTT. Its translation: CASSLLGESSGNTIYF.

This clonotype was detected only a few times. This may stem from a read error, because a much larger clone lies one nucleotide away. The gene calls are TRBV6-1 and TRBJ1-6; 8 positions match TRBD1. CDR1 is MNHNS and CDR2 is SASEGT in the germline V gene. This CDR3 contains 15 residues. V lost 6 bases and J lost 9; bases outside the gene matches: 10. The CDR3 is CASRRAGTGGSPLHF. DNA of the CDR3: TGTGCCAGCAGAAGGGCCGGGACAGGTGGTTCACCCCTCCACTTT.

This clonotype was counted ten times or more. This chain uses TRBV19 with TRBJ1-5, with TRBD1 matching 8 bases. The CDR3 has 17 amino acids. CDR1 and CDR2 from the germline V gene are LNHDA and SQIVND (reference sequence). J lost 0 bases, V lost 6 bases, and 10 bases had no gene match. CDR3 bases: TGTGCCAGTAGAAACCCTGGACAGGGCACTAGCAATCAGCCCCAGCATTTT. Its translation: CASRNPGQGTSNQPQHF.

This clonotype was seen many times. This chain joins TRBV10-3 and TRBJ2-3, with D tentatively TRBD1 (5 bases). V dropped 8 bases and J dropped 5 bases, with 8 bases sitting between them. The germline CDR1 and CDR2 sequences are ENHRY and SYGVKD. The CDR3 loop spans 11 amino acids. The CDR3 bases are TGTGCCATCGGGGCGGTAGATACGCAGTATTTT. Translating it yields CAIGAVDTQYF.

This clonotype was counted a few times. This sequence joins TRBV29-1 and TRBJ2-1; 7 nucleotides agree with TRBD2. Losses at the gene ends were 6 bases for V and 7 bases for J; bases not matched to a gene: 12. The CDR3 loop spans 14 amino acids. In germline, CDR1 is SQVTM, CDR2 ANQGSEA. The CDR3 sequence is CSVQTSLLWNEQFF. CDR3 nucleotide sequence: TGCAGCGTGCAGACTAGCCTTCTATGGAATGAGCAGTTCTTC.

This clonotype appeared a single time. The J gene is TRBJ2-1, the V gene TRBV30; 9 positions agree with TRBD1. V lost 0 bases and J lost 6; bases outside the gene matches: 3. This CDR3 spans 14 amino acids. Germline-derived CDR1 and CDR2 are GTSNPN and SVGIG (reference sequence). CDR3 coding DNA: TGTGCCTGGAGTGTAGGGACAGGGAGCAATGAGCAGTTCTTC. As protein: CAWSVGTGSNEQFF.

This clonotype was observed at least ten times. This may be a read error: a much more frequent sequence differs by one nucleotide. This chain uses TRBV11-2 with TRBJ2-7; D is ambiguous. CDR1 is SGHAT and CDR2 is FQNNGV in the germline V gene. This CDR3 region has 15 residues. The germline V and J ends were trimmed by 5 bases and 0 bases, with 14 bases remaining between them. Here the CDR3 DNA reads TGTGCCAGCAGCGACCGGAAGGGAACCTCCTACGAGCAGTACTTC. Its translation is CASSDRKGTSYEQYF.

The genes are TRBV7-9 and TRBJ2-4; 14 positions match TRBD2. The CDR3 is made up of 14 amino acids. Germline V CDR1 and CDR2: SEHNR, FQNEAQ (reference sequence). After removal of 7 bases from V and 15 bases from J, the junction contained 11 bases not matched to a gene. CDR3 nucleotide sequence: TGTGCCAGCACTACTAAGGGGACTAGCGGGAGTATGTACTTC. It specifies CASTTKGTSGSMYF.

There are many counts of this clonotype. The V gene is TRBV4-2, the J gene TRBJ1-1, with D possibly being TRBD1 (6 bases). The ends were cut back, 5 bases at V and 7 bases at J, with 20 bases in the middle. Looked up from germline, CDR1 is LGHNA and CDR2 is YNFKEQ. The CDR3 is made up of 15 amino acids. Here the CDR3 reads CASSTNRGRRVEAFF. DNA of the CDR3: TGTGCCAGCAGCACCAATCGGGGGCGTAGGGTTGAAGCTTTCTTT.

The J gene is TRBJ2-5, the V gene TRBV5-1, with no clear D. The CDR3 sequence is 13 residues long. From germline, CDR1 is SGHRS and CDR2 YFSETQ. Deletions cut 4 bases from V and 2 bases from J, with 9 bases between. This CDR3 reads CASSGWPQETQYF. The CDR3 DNA reads TGCGCCAGCAGCGGGTGGCCACAAGAGACCCAGTACTTC.

This clonotype was seen repeatedly, ten times or more. The chain links TRBV2 to TRBJ2-2; 9 bases line up with TRBD1. Unmatched junction bases numbered 8, after V lost 4 bases and J lost 5 bases. CDR3 length equals 16 residues. The V gene's germline CDR1 is SNHLY and CDR2 FYNNEI. The CDR3 protein is CASSGQGGLGTGELFF. The DNA of the CDR3 is TGTGCCAGCAGTGGACAGGGGGGATTGGGGACCGGGGAGCTGTTTTTT.

The rearrangement links TRBV18 to TRBJ2-1, with 7 bases fitting TRBD2. Germline V lookup: CDR1 KGHSH, CDR2 LQKENI. The ends lost 3 bases at V and 8 bases at J; junction bases unmatched: 13. The CDR3 loop spans 16 amino acids. DNA of the CDR3: TGTGCCAGCTCACCTGGGGCTTGGGAGGGCCGAGATGAGCAGTTCTTC. Its translation is CASSPGAWEGRDEQFF.

V gene TRBV28 combines with J gene TRBJ2-7; 7 bases align to TRBD2. Trimming at V came to 6 bases and at J to 2 bases, leaving 13 bases not matched to a gene. The germline gives CDR1 MDHEN, CDR2 SYDVKM. The CDR3 extends over 16 amino acids. In DNA form, the CDR3 reads TGTGCCAGCAGGCCCTCCTGGGCTAGCGGACCCTACGAGCAGTACTTC. As protein: CASRPSWASGPYEQYF. The entire variable domain, with the rest obtained from reference TRBV28 and TRBJ2-7, is as follows: DVKVTQSSRYLVKRTGEKVFLECVQDMDHENMFWYRQDPGLGLRLIYFSYDVKMKEKGDIPEGYSVSREKKERFSLILESASTNQTSMYLCASRPSWASGPYEQYFGPGTRLTVT.

The rearrangement uses TRBV28 and TRBJ1-6; TRBD1 agrees at 9 bases. The length of the CDR3 is 14 residues. Germline-derived CDR1 and CDR2 are MDHEN and SYDVKM. V dropped 6 bases and J dropped 7; count of bases not matched to a gene: 4. CDR3 region: CASSQGTGNSPLHF. The CDR3, as DNA: TGTGCCAGCAGCCAAGGGACAGGGAATTCACCCCTCCACTTT.

This clonotype was seen a few times. The chain has TRBV14 and TRBJ1-2; D is possibly TRBD1 (5 bases). The germline V gene has CDR1 SGHDN and CDR2 FVKESK. CDR3 size: 15 residues. V lost 1 base and J lost 1, with 10 bases in between. The CDR3 protein is CASSQAGQGNYGYTF. In DNA form, the CDR3 reads TGTGCCAGCAGCCAAGCAGGGCAGGGTAACTATGGCTACACCTTC.

This clonotype was recorded at least ten times. This chain joins TRBV5-8 and TRBJ2-1; a weak D match, TRBD2 (5 bases). Looked up from germline, CDR1 is SGHTS and CDR2 is YDEGEE. The CDR3 extends over 13 amino acids. V lost 2 bases and J lost 5, with 8 bases in between. CDR3 loop: CASSFSGNNEQFF. The CDR3, as DNA: TGTGCCAGCAGCTTCTCCGGGAACAATGAGCAGTTCTTC. Supplemented by reference TRBV5-8 and TRBJ2-1, the full variable domain reads EAGVTQSPTHLIKTRGQQATLRCSPISGHTSVYWYQQALGLGLQFLLWYDEGEERNRGNFPPRFSGRQFPNYSSELNVNALELEDSALYLCASSFSGNNEQFFGPGTRLTVL.

The chain is built from TRBV10-3 and TRBJ1-1, with 9 bases that match TRBD1. This CDR3 is built from 13 residues. Per the germline V gene, CDR1 is ENHRY and CDR2 is SYGVKD. V lost 3 bases to trimming and J lost 6 bases; unmatched junction nucleotides: 2. The CDR3 region has the DNA TGTGCCATCAGTGAAACAGGGGGCCCTGAAGCTTTCTTT. Translating gives CAISETGGPEAFF.

In regard to this clonotype: This may be a read error: a much more frequent sequence differs by one nucleotide. The CDR3 end shows no conserved phenylalanine or tryptophan, and so a read error is likely. V and J are TRBV20-1 and TRBJ2-3; the D gene could be TRBD1 or TRBD2 (6 bases each). CDR3 length equals 13 residues. CDR1 and CDR2 (germline): DFQATT, SNEGSKA (reference sequence). V was cut by 5 bases and J by 1 base, with 10 bases left in between. The CDR3 region is CSAPRGGTDTQYS. The CDR3 DNA reads as TGCAGTGCTCCTAGGGGGGGCACAGATACGCAGTATTCT.